These 10 T cell receptor beta chains came from one sample sequenced in a study of blood T cell repertoires in COVID-19. Libraries were prepared by immunoSEQ multiplex PCR; TCRdb keeps only in-frame clonotypes and omits some of them. The table lists tens of thousands of clones, about 86% of them singletons. The material sequenced was peripheral blood. Receptors were obtained from a woman in her seventies with acute or convalescent COVID-19.

The rearrangement links TRBV6-1 to TRBJ1-1; D gene ambiguous. Trimming pared 1 base from V and 0 bases from J, leaving 9 bases between. CDR3 size: 15 residues. Looked up from germline, CDR1 is MNHNS and CDR2 is SASEGT. The CDR3 DNA follows: TGTGCCAGCAGTGAAGTTCTTGTCCTGAACACTGAAGCTTTCTTT. Its protein product is CASSEVLVLNTEAFF.

V is TRBV18 and J is TRBJ2-2, with TRBD1 identical over 10 bases. The V and J ends lost 3 bases and 7 bases, in that order; junction bases with no gene match: 8. CDR3 length equals 16 residues. The germline CDR1 and CDR2 sequences are KGHSH and LQKENI. The CDR3 is CASSPPGQGKVGELFF. CDR3 sequence (DNA): TGTGCCAGCTCACCCCCGGGACAGGGGAAGGTCGGGGAGCTGTTTTTT.

This clone turned up a few times. The chain couples TRBV19 to TRBJ2-1; 8 bases line up with TRBD1. V shed 1 base, J shed 0 bases, and the junction held 2 bases outside the gene matches. CDR1 and CDR2 from the germline V gene are LNHDA and SQIVND (reference sequence). The CDR3 has 16 residues. The CDR3 DNA reads as TGTGCCAGTAGTATAGTGGGACAGGCCTCCTACAATGAGCAGTTCTTC. It encodes CASSIVGQASYNEQFF.

The gene calls are TRBV20-1 and TRBJ1-5, with TRBD1 matching over 8 bases. V lost 3 bases and J lost 4; bases outside the gene matches: 11. There are 16 residues in the CDR3. The germline CDR1 and CDR2 sequences are DFQATT and SNEGSKA (reference sequence). The CDR3 coding sequence is TGCAGTGCTAGTAGTGTGACAGGGGTTTCAAATCAGCCCCAGCATTTT. It translates to CSASSVTGVSNQPQHF.

J is TRBJ1-1 and V is TRBV7-2; D is possibly TRBD1 (5 bases). Germline CDR1 is SGHTA and CDR2 is FQGNSA. The CDR3 is 13 residues long. Trimming took 5 bases from V and 1 from J, leaving 8 bases between them. CDR3 protein: CASSITGNTEAFF. Here the CDR3 DNA reads TGTGCCAGCAGCATAACAGGGAACACTGAAGCTTTCTTT.

In DNA, the CDR3 is TGTGCCAGCAACCCCCAGGGACAGGGAGGGGATGAAGCTTTCTTT. This translates into CASNPQGQGGDEAFF. This sequence joins TRBV7-9 and TRBJ1-1, with TRBD1 identical over 9 bases. CDR3 length: 15 residues. The germline V gene encodes CDR1 SEHNR and CDR2 FQNEAQ (reference sequence). The V segment lost 7 bases and the J segment 7 bases; nucleotides outside the gene matches: 13.

The chain employs TRBV20-1 and TRBJ2-2; 8 bases match TRBD2. The CDR3 consists of 15 residues. Germline CDR1 is DFQATT and CDR2 is SNEGSKA (reference sequence). The V and J ends lost 3 bases and 4 bases, in that order; junction bases with no gene match: 7. The CDR3 protein is CSASGGRFGTGELFF. Here the CDR3 DNA reads TGCAGTGCTAGTGGCGGGAGGTTTGGCACCGGGGAGCTGTTTTTT.

This clone was picked up one time. V is TRBV6-5 and J is TRBJ2-1; TRBD1 matches 7 bases. After removal of 2 bases from V and 10 bases from J, the junction contained 11 bases not matched to a gene. The CDR3 totals 15 residues. CDR1 MNHEY and CDR2 SVGAGI come from the germline V gene. CDR3 amino acids: CASSYAQGEGSEQFF. The CDR3 DNA reads TGTGCCAGCAGTTACGCGCAGGGGGAAGGTTCGGAGCAGTTCTTC.

The V call is TRBV7-9, the J call TRBJ1-2, with 9 bases lining up with TRBD1. The CDR3 is 14 residues long. Germline V gives CDR1 SEHNR, CDR2 FQNEAQ (reference sequence). The V segment lost 1 base and the J segment 10 bases; nucleotides outside the gene matches: 7. The CDR3 region has the DNA TGTGCCAGCAGCTTAGAAGGGACAGGGCGTTTCTACACCTTC. Residues: CASSLEGTGRFYTF.

The chain combines TRBV5-4 with TRBJ2-1; 12 bases align to TRBD2. Trimming at V came to 4 bases and at J to 3 bases, leaving 5 bases not matched to a gene. This CDR3 spans 16 amino acids. Germline V gene sequence: CDR1 SGHNT, CDR2 YYREEE (reference sequence). The CDR3 protein is CASSSGLAGNYNEQFF. CDR3 DNA sequence: TGTGCCAGCAGCAGCGGACTAGCGGGAAACTACAATGAGCAGTTCTTC.